This TCR beta chain appears in the sequencing data of a study of T cell clones after liver transplantation. At the level of the study: Pre-transplant mixed lymphocyte reactions yielded third-party-reactive TCRbeta sequences as comparators for graft-donor-reactive sequences.

TCRdb's copy holds only in-frame clones and misses some; the assay was immunoSEQ multiplex PCR. This sample has tens of thousands of clones, with roughly nine tenths found just once. The specimen was CD8+ T cells from blood, collected 12 months after liver transplant. This clonotype was obtained from a human patient who received a liver transplant. Part of the T cells may come from the graft donor.

The CDR3 DNA reads TGTGCCAGCAGCTTAGGGTTTGAGTGGAACACTGAAGCTTTCTTT. Translation gives CASSLGFEWNTEAFF. The rearrangement links TRBV7-9 to TRBJ1-1; D gene unclear. In germline, CDR1 is SEHNR, CDR2 FQNEAQ (reference sequence). CDR3 length: 15 residues. Trimming shortened V by 1 base and J by 1 base, and 10 bases separated the two germline ends.